This TCR beta chain was captured in a study of T cell responses to AZD1222 COVID-19 vaccine (dated by TCRdb to the early 2020s). A note on the overall study: TCR sequencing was performed for approximately 240 trial participants, of whom around 210 were given two doses of AZD1222 and about 25 were given two doses of MenACWY control vaccine. Trial participants were enrolled by age into 18-55, 56-69 and 70-plus year subgroups, with roughly 160, 29 and 62 TCR-sequenced participants respectively.

The research as a whole found: A significant rise in spike-specific TCR breadth and depth was observed after two AZD1222 doses relative to day 0 and relative to MenACWY recipients. Vaccine-associated CD4 TCRs spanned the whole spike protein, with dominant responses in regions 160-218 and 743-854. Participants were mostly white British, with more females than males. The authors suggested clonal diversity may have been underestimated. Conclusions about previously exposed vaccinees are limited because only 6 or 7 AZD1222 recipients were SARS-CoV-2 seropositive at baseline. In the small 56-69-year group, the increase in depth fell short of significance, most likely because of low power. Because no samples from the day 14 peak response were available, repertoires could be characterized only after the peak T cell response. Nearly half of unique spike-specific TCRs reportedly recognized epitopes outside regions mutated in the B.1.351 and B.1.1.7 variants.

Explained via the paper, the time point label denotes: about 28 days (+/-7) after the second vaccine dose. AZD1222 recipients with second doses at about 4 weeks or about 12 weeks were pooled, because spike-specific TCR depth and breadth did not differ between schedules. Vaccinee samples came from UK trials COV001 and COV002, including a single-blind randomized controlled phase 2/3 trial of AZD1222 (ChAdOx1 nCoV-19) in healthy adults. Trial participant PBMC samples were collected at day 0 and day 28 after the second dose for TCRbeta chain sequencing. With respect to this clone: Its target antigen remains unknown. Qualities for individual bases were not recorded, and no much larger clone is one base off.

The CDR3 regions of human TCRbeta chains were subjected to immunosequencing. From the authors' description of their analysis: TCRs in the repertoires were matched against a reference library of SARS-CoV-2-specific TCRs that had been generated with the MIRA antigen-specificity platform. Breadth was defined as the fraction of unique TCRs that were SARS-CoV-2-associated. Depth was defined as the fraction of total T cells that were SARS-CoV-2-associated. Using the MIRA data, each spike-specific TCR was assigned both to the spike region to which the TCR was reactive and to a CD4 or CD8 class. Log10-transformed breadth and depth values were compared by one-way ANOVA with Sidak's multiple comparisons tests. Drawn from immuneACCESS, this table holds only the in-frame rearrangements with V and J called that TCRdb kept. Clones are partly lost; checked studies trace under half to an unresolved V gene and leave the rest unexplained. From that table come the V and J calls and clone size; the DNA was used to work out D and trimming. For this sample there are 90,000 to 110,000 clones; around 87% appear just once. Jointly, the top ten make up around 4.4% of the sample.

Taken from the germline V gene (reference sequence), the CDR1 and CDR2 loops are LNHDA and SQIVND. The junction carries 12 bases between V and J, which are trimmed by 3 bases and 6 bases respectively. The CDR3 numbers 14 residues from cysteine through phenylalanine. The sequence is cut down to CDR3 DNA, 42 bases in frame from base 1. This TCR came from an adult who received the AZD1222 COVID-19 vaccine. This material consisted of peripheral blood, taken 28 days after the second AZD1222 dose. This receptor chain uses TRBV19 and TRBJ2-4; TRBD1 might be the D gene, on 6 matching bases. CDR3 sequence: CASSITGLGNIQYF. The sequence in DNA is TGTGCCAGTAGTATCACAGGGCTCGGAAACATTCAGTACTTC. Outside the CDR3, residues come from the reference TRBV19 and TRBJ2-4 proteins, so the full variable domain is: DGGITQSPKYLFRKEGQNVTLSCEQNLNHDAMYWYRQDPGQGLRLIYYSQIVNDFQKGDIAEGYSVSREKKESFPLTVTSAQKNPTAFYLCASSITGLGNIQYFGAGTRLSVL.